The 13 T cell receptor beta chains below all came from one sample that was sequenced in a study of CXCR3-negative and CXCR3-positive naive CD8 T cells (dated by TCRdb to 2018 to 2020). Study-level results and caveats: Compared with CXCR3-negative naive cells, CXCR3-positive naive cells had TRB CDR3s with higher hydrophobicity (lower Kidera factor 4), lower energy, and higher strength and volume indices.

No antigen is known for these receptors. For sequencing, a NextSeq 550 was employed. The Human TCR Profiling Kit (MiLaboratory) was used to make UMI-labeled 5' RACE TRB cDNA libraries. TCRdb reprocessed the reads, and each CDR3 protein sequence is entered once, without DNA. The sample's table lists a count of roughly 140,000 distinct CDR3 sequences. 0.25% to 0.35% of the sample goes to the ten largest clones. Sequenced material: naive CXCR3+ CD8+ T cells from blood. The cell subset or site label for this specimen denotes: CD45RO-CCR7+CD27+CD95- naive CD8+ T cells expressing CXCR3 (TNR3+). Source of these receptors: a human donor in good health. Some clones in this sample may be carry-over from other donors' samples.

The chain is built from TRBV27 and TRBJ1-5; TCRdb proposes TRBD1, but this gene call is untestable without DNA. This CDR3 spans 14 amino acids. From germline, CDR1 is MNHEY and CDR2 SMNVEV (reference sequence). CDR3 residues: CASAPDRDNQPQHF.

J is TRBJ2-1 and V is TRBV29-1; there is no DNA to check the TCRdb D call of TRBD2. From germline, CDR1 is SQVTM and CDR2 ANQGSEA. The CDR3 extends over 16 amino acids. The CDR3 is CSVAHRDSEKGNEQFF.

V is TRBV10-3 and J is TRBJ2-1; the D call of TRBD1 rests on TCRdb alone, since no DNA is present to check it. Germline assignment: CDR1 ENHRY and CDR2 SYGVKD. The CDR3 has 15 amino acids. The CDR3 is CAISESGGLYNEQFF.

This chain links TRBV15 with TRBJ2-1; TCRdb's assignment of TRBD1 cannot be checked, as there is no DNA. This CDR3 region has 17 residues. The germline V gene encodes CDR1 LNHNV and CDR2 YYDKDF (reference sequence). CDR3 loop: CATSREGVSILNNEQFF.

The CDR3 sequence is CASTGFLAGGGAGELFF. The chain is built from TRBV28 and TRBJ2-2; TCRdb reports TRBD2, a call that lacks DNA to check it against. Looked up from germline, CDR1 is MDHEN and CDR2 is SYDVKM. The CDR3 is 17 amino acids.

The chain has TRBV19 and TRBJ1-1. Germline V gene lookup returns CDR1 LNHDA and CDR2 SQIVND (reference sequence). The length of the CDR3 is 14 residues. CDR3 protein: CASSLGWGKTEAFF.

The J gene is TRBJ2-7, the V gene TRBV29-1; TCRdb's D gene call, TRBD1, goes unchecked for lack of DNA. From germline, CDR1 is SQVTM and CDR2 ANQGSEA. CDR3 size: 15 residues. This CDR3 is CSVGEWTGGIHEQYF.

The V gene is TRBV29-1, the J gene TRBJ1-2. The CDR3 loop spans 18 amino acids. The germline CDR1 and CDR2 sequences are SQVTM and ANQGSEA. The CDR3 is CSVALGHVQGSILYGYTF.

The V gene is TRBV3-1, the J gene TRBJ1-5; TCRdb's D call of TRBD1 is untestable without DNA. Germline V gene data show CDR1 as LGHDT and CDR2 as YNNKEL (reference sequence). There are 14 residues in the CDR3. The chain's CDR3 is CASSQGRSGQPQHF.

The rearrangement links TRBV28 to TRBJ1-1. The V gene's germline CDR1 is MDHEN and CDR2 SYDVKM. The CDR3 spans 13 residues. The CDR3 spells CASSLDGHSEAFF.

This CDR3 reads CASSLEIAGGSTDTQYF. This chain uses TRBV4-2 with TRBJ2-3; absent DNA, TCRdb's TRBD2 call cannot be checked. The CDR3 spans 17 residues. From germline, CDR1 is LGHNA and CDR2 YNFKEQ.

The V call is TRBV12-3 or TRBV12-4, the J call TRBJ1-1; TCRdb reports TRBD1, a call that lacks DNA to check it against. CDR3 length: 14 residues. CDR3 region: CASSLEGTPGKAFF.

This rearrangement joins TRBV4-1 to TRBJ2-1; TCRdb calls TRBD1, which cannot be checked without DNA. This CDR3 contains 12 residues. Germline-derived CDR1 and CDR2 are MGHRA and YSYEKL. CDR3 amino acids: CASTGGLNEQFF.